The next 12 T cell receptor beta chains were all read from a single sample in a study of shared clonotypes between healthy human individuals. The table came from immunoSEQ multiplex PCR; TCRdb's copy has only in-frame clones and leaves some out. Of over 2 million clones detected, approximately 90% appear once; the ten largest clones hold 0.37%. The material sequenced was naive CD4+ T cells from PBMCs. Subset: CD45RA+ positively selected. The source is a man aged 18-30 years in good health. Some clones in this sample may be carry-over from other donors' samples.

The chain uses TRBV19 and TRBJ2-5, with 8 bases that match TRBD2. CDR1 and CDR2 (germline): LNHDA, SQIVND (reference sequence). The junction had 3 bases not matched to a gene; V was cut back by 10 bases and J by 5 bases. The CDR3 is 11 residues long. The CDR3 region has the DNA TGTGCCACCCGGGGGGGGGAGACCCAGTACTTC. It is translated as CATRGGETQYF.

The chain couples TRBV7-8 to TRBJ2-1; perhaps TRBD2 as D (6 bases). Per germline, CDR1 SGHVS and CDR2 FQNEAQ. V was cut by 5 bases and J by 7 bases, with 18 bases left in between. CDR3 size: 15 residues. In nucleotides, the CDR3 is TGTGCCAGCAGCCCTCGTTGGCGGGGATCTAATGAGCAGTTCTTC. It translates to CASSPRWRGSNEQFF.

This chain joins TRBV5-6 and TRBJ2-7; 9 bases match TRBD1. The germline V gene encodes CDR1 SGHDT and CDR2 YYEEEE. V shed 4 bases, J shed 4 bases, and the junction held 12 bases outside the gene matches. CDR3 size: 16 residues. The CDR3 sequence is CASSGTGQGTTYEQYF. CDR3 bases: TGTGCCAGCAGCGGTACGGGACAGGGAACGACGTACGAGCAGTACTTC. Filled out from reference TRBV5-6 and TRBJ2-7, the complete variable domain reads DAGVTQSPTHLIKTRGQQVTLRCSPKSGHDTVSWYQQALGQGPQFIFQYYEEEERQRGNFPDRFSGHQFPNYSSELNVNALLLGDSALYLCASSGTGQGTTYEQYFGPGTRLTVT.

V is TRBV7-9 and J is TRBJ2-1; the D call may be TRBD1 or TRBD2 (5 bases each). This CDR3 has 15 amino acids. With 6 bases removed from V and 4 bases from J, the gap between germline ends came to 16 bases. Germline V gene sequence: CDR1 SEHNR, CDR2 FQNEAQ (reference sequence). CDR3 residues: CASSKEGLLYNEQFF. DNA of the CDR3: TGTGCCAGCAGTAAAGAGGGGCTTCTATACAATGAGCAGTTCTTC.

The V and J genes are TRBV27 and TRBJ2-3; 10 bases agree with TRBD1. Trimming cost V 6 bases and J 3 bases; bases outside gene matches: 9. CDR1 MNHEY and CDR2 SMNVEV come from the germline V gene (reference sequence). This CDR3 spans 16 amino acids. CDR3 bases: TGTGCCAGCAGCGAACTCGGGACAGGGGCGACAGATACGCAGTATTTT. Protein sequence: CASSELGTGATDTQYF.

V is TRBV6-6 and J is TRBJ2-3; D possibly uses TRBD1 or TRBD2 (5 bases each). Germline CDR1 is MNHNY and CDR2 is SVGAGI (reference sequence). The CDR3 sequence is 15 residues long. The ends were cut back, 2 bases at V and 7 bases at J, with 16 bases in the middle. The chain's CDR3 is CASSYGATRGNTQYF. As DNA, the CDR3 is TGTGCCAGCAGTTACGGGGCAACCCGGGGAAATACGCAGTATTTT.

The chain combines TRBV5-5 with TRBJ1-2, with D perhaps matching TRBD1 (5 bases). V gave up 3 bases and J gave up 7 bases, with 16 bases separating them. This CDR3 has 14 amino acids. CDR1 SGHKS and CDR2 YYEKEE come from the germline V gene (reference sequence). CDR3 nucleotide sequence: TGTGCCAGCAGCTCCCGGGGGGAAGAGATTGGCTACACCTTC. It codes for CASSSRGEEIGYTF.

The sample holds one count of this clone. The V and J genes are TRBV6-5 and TRBJ1-5; D not resolved. Germline CDR1 and CDR2: MNHEY and SVGAGI. CDR3 length equals 14 residues. Between the trimmed V and J ends, which lost 3 bases and 0 bases, there was a span of 6 bases. In nucleotides, the CDR3 is TGTGCCAGCAGTTATCTATATAGCAATCAGCCCCAGCATTTT. Encoded protein: CASSYLYSNQPQHF.

The chain employs TRBV6-1 and TRBJ1-2; D unclear. Germline V lookup: CDR1 MNHNS, CDR2 SASEGT. The V end lost 6 bases, the J end lost 4 bases, and 18 bases lay between the germline ends. This CDR3 has 15 residues. CDR3 DNA: TGTGCCAGCAGAAAGGAACACGGGGATATCTATGGCTACACCTTC. Translation: CASRKEHGDIYGYTF.

The chain couples TRBV19 to TRBJ2-3, with TRBD1 identical over 9 bases. The CDR3 runs to 16 residues. Unmatched junction bases numbered 3, after V lost 1 base and J lost 1 base. The V gene's germline CDR1 is LNHDA and CDR2 SQIVND (reference sequence). The CDR3: CASSIGGQGRTDTQYF. The CDR3, as DNA: TGTGCCAGTAGTATAGGGGGACAGGGTCGCACAGATACGCAGTATTTT.

The chain joins TRBV9 to TRBJ2-1; 13 bases match TRBD2. Per the germline V gene, CDR1 is SGDLS and CDR2 is YYNGEE. The CDR3 is 16 residues long. Trimming removed 4 bases from V and 5 bases from J; junction bases left unmatched: 6. CDR3 in amino acids: CASSLLGTSGNNEQFF. The CDR3 DNA reads as TGTGCCAGCAGCCTACTTGGGACTAGCGGGAACAATGAGCAGTTCTTC.

The CDR3 here is CASSVNNGGGETQYF. CDR3 nucleotide sequence: TGTGCCAGCAGCGTAAATAACGGGGGAGGAGAGACCCAGTACTTC. The chain joins TRBV9 to TRBJ2-5; tentative D call: TRBD2 (6 bases). The ends were cut back, 1 base at V and 4 bases at J, with 14 bases in the middle. In germline, CDR1 is SGDLS, CDR2 YYNGEE. This CDR3 region has 15 residues.